A selection of T cell receptor beta chains follows, all from one sample in a study of neurological immune-mediated disorders. TCRdb reanalysed the 5' RACE reads using MiXCR and keeps one entry per CDR3 protein. The sample includes 20,000 to 25,000 distinct CDR3 sequences, approximately 7% of them seen just once. The sample comprised PBMCs. The receptor source for this set is a woman aged 40 to 55 in good health. The CDR3 runs from the conserved cysteine through the conserved F or W. A D gene is named only where the DNA matches it firmly. Clone size is given for some rows only: seen once, a few or many times, or a class if the clone is expanded.

TGTGCCAGCAGCCCCGGGGTTGAGCAGTTCTTC | CASSPGVEQFF | TRBJ2-1 | - | TRBV7-8 | few
TGTGCCAGCAGTCGGAGGGACAGGGCCTACAATGAGCAGTTCTTC | CASSRRDRAYNEQFF | TRBJ2-1 | TRBD1 | TRBV2 | -
TGTGCCAGCAGTTTCAGCGGTAGCACAGATACGCAGTATTTT | CASSFSGSTDTQYF | TRBJ2-3 | - | TRBV12-3/TRBV12-4 | -
TGCGCCAGCAGCTTGAGCGGAAATACCTACAATGAGCAGTTCTTC | CASSLSGNTYNEQFF | TRBJ2-1 | - | TRBV5-1 | medium-sized
TGTGCCAGCAGCCCCCAAGGTTCCTGGGCGTCGAGCTCCTACGAGCAGTACTTC | CASSPQGSWASSSYEQYF | TRBJ2-7 | - | TRBV7-8 | many
TGCAGTGCTAAGACTCGTAGGACTAGCAATGAGCAGTTCTTC | CSAKTRRTSNEQFF | TRBJ2-1 | TRBD2 | TRBV20-1 | many
TGCAGTGCTAAAGGGACAGGCGAAAACTATGGCTACACCTTC | CSAKGTGENYGYTF | TRBJ1-2 | TRBD1 | TRBV20-1 | many
TGTGCCAGCTCACCAAATTTTGGGGGTAATGAGCAGTTCTTC | CASSPNFGGNEQFF | TRBJ2-1 | - | TRBV18 | few
TGTGCCAGCAGCTTAGAAGGCCCGGGGACGCAGTATTTT | CASSLEGPGTQYF | TRBJ2-3 | - | TRBV7-2 | many
TGCGCCAGCAGCTCTGGACTAGCGGGAGATACGCAGTATTTT | CASSSGLAGDTQYF | TRBJ2-3 | TRBD2 | TRBV5-1 | many
TGCAGCGTTGGGGGACTAGCGGGTTTCTCTAGCACAGATACGCAGTATTTT | CSVGGLAGFSSTDTQYF | TRBJ2-3 | TRBD2 | TRBV29-1 | many
TGTGCCAGCAGCTTACGGGGGAAGGACGGATCACCCCTCCACTTT | CASSLRGKDGSPLHF | TRBJ1-6 | - | TRBV11-2 | many
TGTGCCAGCAGCCTAGGACAGGCGACTAATGAAAAACTGTTTTTT | CASSLGQATNEKLFF | TRBJ1-4 | TRBD1 | TRBV7-3 | few
TGCAGCGGAAGGGGGGGGGGCGAAAGTCAGCCCCAGCATTTT | CSGRGGGESQPQHF | TRBJ1-5 | - | TRBV20-1 | many
TGTGCCAGCAGGAATTCCGGGACAGGGTCGTTGGCAGCTTTCTTT | CASRNSGTGSLAAFF | TRBJ1-1 | TRBD1 | TRBV7-2 | many
TGCGCCAGCAGCTTGCTGGGACTAGCTCACAACCGAGATACGCAGTATTTT | CASSLLGLAHNRDTQYF | TRBJ2-3 | TRBD2 | TRBV5-1 | many